The 2 T cell receptor beta chains presented below share a single source sample, sequenced in a study of shared clonotypes between healthy human individuals. The repertoire was sequenced with immunoSEQ multiplex PCR; TCRdb's copy has only in-frame clones and lacks some. In the table there are under 2.5 million clones, approximately 90% of which are singletons. Source material: naive CD4+ T cells from PBMCs. The subset: CD45RA+ positively selected. The receptors stem from a young man in good health. Some clones in this sample may be carry-over from other donors' samples.

The V gene is TRBV5-4, the J gene TRBJ2-5, with 12 bases matching TRBD2. The CDR3 is 17 amino acids. With V trimmed by 4 bases and J by 5 bases, 12 bases remained unmatched. CDR1 and CDR2 (germline): SGHNT, YYREEE (reference sequence). The CDR3 is CASSHGGLAGGKETQYF. As DNA, the CDR3 is TGTGCCAGCAGCCATGGAGGGCTAGCGGGAGGGAAGGAGACCCAGTACTTC.

The genes are TRBV9 and TRBJ2-5; a weak D match, TRBD2 (5 bases). CDR1 and CDR2 (germline): SGDLS, YYNGEE. Between the trimmed V and J ends, which lost 3 bases and 5 bases, there was a span of 14 bases. The CDR3 loop spans 14 amino acids. The CDR3 sequence is CASSAVSGWETQYF. CDR3 bases: TGTGCCAGCAGCGCGGTGAGCGGCTGGGAGACCCAGTACTTC.